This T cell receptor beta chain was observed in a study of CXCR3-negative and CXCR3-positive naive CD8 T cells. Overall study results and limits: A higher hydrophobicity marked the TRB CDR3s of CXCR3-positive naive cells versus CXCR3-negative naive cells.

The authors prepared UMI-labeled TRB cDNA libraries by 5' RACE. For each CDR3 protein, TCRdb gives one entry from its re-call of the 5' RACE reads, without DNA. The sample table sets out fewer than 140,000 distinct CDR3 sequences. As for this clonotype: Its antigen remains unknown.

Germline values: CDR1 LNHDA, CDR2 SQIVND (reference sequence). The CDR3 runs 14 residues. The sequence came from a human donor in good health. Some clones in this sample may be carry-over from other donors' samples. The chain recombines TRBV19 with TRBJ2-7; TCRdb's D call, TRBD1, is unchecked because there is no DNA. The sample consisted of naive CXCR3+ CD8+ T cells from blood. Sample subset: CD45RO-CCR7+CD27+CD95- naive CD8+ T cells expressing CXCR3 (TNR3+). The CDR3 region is CASSFTGASYEQYF.